This T cell receptor beta chain was captured in a study of identical twins. The study, taken as a whole, reports: The models systematically underestimated how much out-of-frame TCR alpha was shared in monozygotic twins. Fewer insertions characterized abundant cord blood beta clonotypes, whereas memory repertoires showed none. There is a chance that invariant MAIT and iNKT cells partially muddied zero-insertion analyses.

TCRdb independently ran MiXCR on the 5' RACE reads; one entry per CDR3 protein. The sample lists 350,000 to 400,000 distinct CDR3 sequences; 9% were seen once. Germline-derived CDR1 and CDR2 are SGHNT and YENEEA. V was shortened by 5 bases and J by 1 base, with 17 bases between the two germline ends. The CDR3 totals 16 residues. Donors were all healthy Caucasians. With regard to this clonotype: Its antigen is currently unknown.

This TCR derives from a woman aged 45 to 65 in good health. Sample: naive T cells sorted from blood. The chain combines TRBV11-3 with TRBJ1-2; D is uncertain. In DNA form, the CDR3 reads TGTGCCAGCAGCCTCGGGCCGTCTCCCGTTAACTATGGCTACACCTTC. It codes for CASSLGPSPVNYGYTF.